Sequencing of this T cell receptor (beta chain) was carried out in a study of cytomegalovirus exposure and HLA in healthy donors. Study-wide results and limits: It was in a later analysis that TCR association rates were seen to vary by HLA locus, highest for DRB1 and lowest for HLA-C. Rarity marked most TCR sequences, yet some public TCRs occurred in many donors.

A word on this clone: Antigen unknown.

The PCR employed 60 Vbeta primers together with 13 Jbeta primers. Repertoires were generated with immunoSEQ multiplex PCR, while TCRdb's copy carries only in-frame clones and drops some. Of about 160,000 clones detected, 65% to 80% appear once; the ten largest clones hold roughly 2%. The ends were cut back, 0 bases at V and 3 bases at J, with 13 bases in the middle. The CDR3 loop spans 15 amino acids. CDR1 SGDLS and CDR2 YYNGEE come from the germline V gene. Specimen: PBMCs. The chain combines TRBV9 with TRBJ2-7; maybe TRBD2 (5 bases). The TCR was taken from a man aged 40-49 years in good health and CMV-seronegative. The CDR3 DNA follows: TGTGCCAGCAGCGTAGGGAGCGGAGCAAACTACGAGCAGTACTTC. The encoded protein is CASSVGSGANYEQYF.